Sequencing of this T cell receptor beta chain was carried out in a study of T cell responses to AZD1222 COVID-19 vaccine. This CDR3 has 15 amino acids. CDR1 is SGDLS and CDR2 is YYNGEE in the germline V gene. The V gene end was trimmed by 0 bases and the J gene end by 5 bases; junction bases not matched to a gene: 1. TCRdb keeps only in-frame clones here, not all; method: immunoSEQ multiplex PCR. The sample lists about 180,000 clones; 75% to 95% were seen once. The sequence derives from an adult in good health. J is TRBJ2-3 and V is TRBV9; 12 bases are a match to TRBD2. Here the sequenced sample was peripheral blood, taken on day 0 of AZD1222 vaccination. The CDR3 protein is CASSVGTSGKDTQYF. Here the CDR3 DNA reads TGTGCCAGCAGCGTAGGGACTAGCGGGAAAGATACGCAGTATTTT. Full variable domain (outside the CDR3, taken from reference TRBV9 and TRBJ2-3): DSGVTQTPKHLITATGQRVTLRCSPRSGDLSVYWYQQSLDQGLQFLIQYYNGEERAKGNILERFSAQQFPDLHSELNLSSLELGDSALYFCASSVGTSGKDTQYFGPGTRLTVL.